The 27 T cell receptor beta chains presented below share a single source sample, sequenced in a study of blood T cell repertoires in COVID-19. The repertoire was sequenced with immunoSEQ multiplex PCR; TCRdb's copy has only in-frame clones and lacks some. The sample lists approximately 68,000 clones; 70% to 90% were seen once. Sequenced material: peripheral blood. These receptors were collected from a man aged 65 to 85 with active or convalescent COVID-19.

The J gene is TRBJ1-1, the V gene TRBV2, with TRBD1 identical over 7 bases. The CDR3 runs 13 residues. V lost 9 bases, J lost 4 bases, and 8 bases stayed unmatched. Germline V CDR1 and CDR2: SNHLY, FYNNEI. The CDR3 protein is CASGPDRATEAFF. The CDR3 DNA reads TGTGCCAGTGGACCTGACAGGGCCACTGAAGCTTTCTTT.

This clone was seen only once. CDR3 coding DNA: TGCAGTGCTAGTCCGGTTGCGGGGTCACCCCTCCACTTT. This gives the protein CSASPVAGSPLHF. The V and J genes are TRBV20-1 and TRBJ1-6; D ambiguous. The CDR3 extends over 13 amino acids. The ends were cut back, 3 bases at V and 10 bases at J, with 13 bases in the middle. The V gene's germline CDR1 is DFQATT and CDR2 SNEGSKA (reference sequence).

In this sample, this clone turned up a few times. CDR3 region: CASSSHPRSNSPLHF. For the CDR3, the DNA is TGTGCCAGCAGTTCCCATCCACGGTCCAATTCACCCCTCCACTTT. The chain has TRBV28 and TRBJ1-6, with D unclear. There are 15 residues in the CDR3. Germline V gives CDR1 MDHEN, CDR2 SYDVKM. V dropped 4 bases and J dropped 7 bases, with 14 bases sitting between them.

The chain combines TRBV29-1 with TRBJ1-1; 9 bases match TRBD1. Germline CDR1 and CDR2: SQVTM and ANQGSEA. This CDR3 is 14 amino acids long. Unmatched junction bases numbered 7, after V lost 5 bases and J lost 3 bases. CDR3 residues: CSVREQGAYTEAFF. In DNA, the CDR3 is TGCAGCGTTCGGGAACAGGGGGCATACACTGAAGCTTTCTTT.

In DNA, the CDR3 is TGTGCCAGCAGCCGAGATCAGGGAAGGGTCACTGAAGCTTTCTTT. Protein: CASSRDQGRVTEAFF. This chain links TRBV14 with TRBJ1-1, with a weak D call TRBD1 (5 bases). CDR3 size: 15 residues. Germline lookup yields CDR1 SGHDN and CDR2 FVKESK. V was pared by 4 bases and J by 4 bases, with 16 bases between.

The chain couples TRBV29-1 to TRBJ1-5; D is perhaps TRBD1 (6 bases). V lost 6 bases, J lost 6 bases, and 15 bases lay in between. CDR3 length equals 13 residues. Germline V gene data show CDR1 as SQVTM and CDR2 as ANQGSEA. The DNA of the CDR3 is TGCAGCGTCGTAACAGGGCTGGGTCAGCCCCAGCATTTT. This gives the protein CSVVTGLGQPQHF.

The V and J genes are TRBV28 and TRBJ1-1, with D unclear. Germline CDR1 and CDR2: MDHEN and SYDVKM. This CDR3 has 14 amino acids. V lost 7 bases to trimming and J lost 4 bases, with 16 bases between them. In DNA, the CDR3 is TGTGCCAGCACCATGGCGGGCGGAGGCACTGAAGCTTTCTTT. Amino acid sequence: CASTMAGGGTEAFF.

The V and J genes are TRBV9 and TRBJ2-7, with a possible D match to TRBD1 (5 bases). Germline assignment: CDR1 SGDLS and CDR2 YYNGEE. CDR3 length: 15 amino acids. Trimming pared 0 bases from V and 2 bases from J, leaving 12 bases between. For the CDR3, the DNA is TGTGCCAGCAGCGTAGACCCAGGGATGACCTACGAGCAGTACTTC. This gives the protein CASSVDPGMTYEQYF.

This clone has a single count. CDR3 nucleotides: TGTGCCAGCAGCCGCAGGCCCGGGACAGAGTACTTC. It yields the protein CASSRRPGTEYF. This chain links TRBV3-1 (or the pseudogene TRBV3-2) with TRBJ2-5, with 7 positions matching TRBD1. Germline CDR1 reads LGHDT; CDR2 reads YNNKEL (reference sequence). J lost 12 bases, V lost 4 bases, and 8 bases had no gene match. This CDR3 spans 12 amino acids.

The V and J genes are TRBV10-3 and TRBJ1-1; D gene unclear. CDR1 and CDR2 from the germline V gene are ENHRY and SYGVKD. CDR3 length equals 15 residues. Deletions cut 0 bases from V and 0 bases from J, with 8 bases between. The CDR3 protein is CAISESNRLNTEAFF. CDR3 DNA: TGTGCCATCAGTGAGTCGAACAGATTGAACACTGAAGCTTTCTTT.

The CDR3: CASSLGGRADTQYF. Here the CDR3 DNA reads TGCGCCAGCAGCTTGGGAGGGCGGGCAGATACGCAGTATTTT. The V call is TRBV5-1, the J call TRBJ2-3; maybe TRBD2 (5 bases). In germline, CDR1 is SGHRS, CDR2 YFSETQ. Between the trimmed V and J ends, which lost 0 bases and 4 bases, there was a span of 9 bases. There are 14 residues in the CDR3.

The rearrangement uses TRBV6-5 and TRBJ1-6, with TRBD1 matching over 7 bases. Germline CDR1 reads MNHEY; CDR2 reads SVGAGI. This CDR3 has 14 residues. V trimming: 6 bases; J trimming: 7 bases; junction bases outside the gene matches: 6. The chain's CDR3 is CASRVQGSNSPLHF. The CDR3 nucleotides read TGTGCCAGCAGGGTACAGGGGTCAAATTCACCCCTCCACTTT.

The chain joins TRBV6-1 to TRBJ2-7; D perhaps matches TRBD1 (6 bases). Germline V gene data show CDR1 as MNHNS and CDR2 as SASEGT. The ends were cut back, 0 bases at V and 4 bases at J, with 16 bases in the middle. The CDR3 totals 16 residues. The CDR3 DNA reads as TGTGCCAGCAGTGAAGCCAGGAACAGGGTCGGGTACGAGCAGTACTTC. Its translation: CASSEARNRVGYEQYF.

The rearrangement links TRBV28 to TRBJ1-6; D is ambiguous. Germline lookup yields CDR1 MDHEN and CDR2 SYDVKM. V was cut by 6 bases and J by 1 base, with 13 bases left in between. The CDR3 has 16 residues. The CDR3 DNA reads TGTGCCAGCAGCTCCGGTGGGGAGTCCTATAATTCACCCCTCCACTTT. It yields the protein CASSSGGESYNSPLHF.

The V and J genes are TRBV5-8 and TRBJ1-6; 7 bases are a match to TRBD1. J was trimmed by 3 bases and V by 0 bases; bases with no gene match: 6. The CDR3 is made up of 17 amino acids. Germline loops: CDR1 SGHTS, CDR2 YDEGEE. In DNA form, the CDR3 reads TGTGCCAGCAGCTTGGACAGGGGAGGTTTCTATAATTCACCCCTCCACTTT. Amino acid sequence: CASSLDRGGFYNSPLHF.

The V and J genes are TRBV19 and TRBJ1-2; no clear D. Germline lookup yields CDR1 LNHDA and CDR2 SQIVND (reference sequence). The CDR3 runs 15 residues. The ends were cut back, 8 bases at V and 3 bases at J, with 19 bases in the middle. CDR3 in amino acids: CASFSSQTLHYGYTF. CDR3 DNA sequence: TGTGCCAGTTTTTCCTCCCAAACACTACACTATGGCTACACCTTC.

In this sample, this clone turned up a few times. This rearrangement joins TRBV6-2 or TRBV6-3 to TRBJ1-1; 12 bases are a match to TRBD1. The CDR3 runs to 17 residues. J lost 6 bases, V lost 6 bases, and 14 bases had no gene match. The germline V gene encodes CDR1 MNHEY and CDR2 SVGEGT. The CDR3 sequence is CASSQTGTGGFYPEAFF. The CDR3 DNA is TGTGCCAGCAGCCAGACCGGGACAGGGGGCTTTTATCCTGAAGCTTTCTTT.

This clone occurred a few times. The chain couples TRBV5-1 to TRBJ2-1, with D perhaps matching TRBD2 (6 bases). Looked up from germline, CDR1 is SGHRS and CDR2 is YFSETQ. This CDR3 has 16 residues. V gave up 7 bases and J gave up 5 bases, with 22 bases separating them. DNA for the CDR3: TGCGCCAGCGCTCCCCTAGCGCCGGGGGTCGACAATGAGCAGTTCTTC. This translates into CASAPLAPGVDNEQFF.

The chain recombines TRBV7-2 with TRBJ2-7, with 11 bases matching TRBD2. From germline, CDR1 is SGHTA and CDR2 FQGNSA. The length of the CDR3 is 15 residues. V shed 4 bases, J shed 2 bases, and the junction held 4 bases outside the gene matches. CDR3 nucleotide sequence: TGTGCCAGCAGCTCTAGACTAGCGGGACCCTACGAGCAGTACTTC. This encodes CASSSRLAGPYEQYF.

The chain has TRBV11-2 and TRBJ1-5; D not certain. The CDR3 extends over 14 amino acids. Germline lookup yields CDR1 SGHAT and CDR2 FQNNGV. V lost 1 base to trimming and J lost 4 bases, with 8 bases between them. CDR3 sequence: CASSLGSYNQPQHF. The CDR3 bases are TGTGCCAGCAGCTTAGGGAGCTATAATCAGCCCCAGCATTTT.

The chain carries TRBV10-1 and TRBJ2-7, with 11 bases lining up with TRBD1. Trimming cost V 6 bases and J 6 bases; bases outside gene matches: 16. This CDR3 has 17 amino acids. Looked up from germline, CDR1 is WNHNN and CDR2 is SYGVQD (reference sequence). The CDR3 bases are TGCGCCAGCAGAGCCGCTCCTCCGGGACAGGGGGTTATCGAGCAGTACTTC. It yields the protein CASRAAPPGQGVIEQYF.

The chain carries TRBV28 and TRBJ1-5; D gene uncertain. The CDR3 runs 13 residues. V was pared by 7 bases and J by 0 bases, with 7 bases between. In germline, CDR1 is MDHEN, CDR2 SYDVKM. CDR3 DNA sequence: TGTGCCAGCATCCCCTTTAGCAATCAGCCCCAGCATTTT. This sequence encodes CASIPFSNQPQHF.

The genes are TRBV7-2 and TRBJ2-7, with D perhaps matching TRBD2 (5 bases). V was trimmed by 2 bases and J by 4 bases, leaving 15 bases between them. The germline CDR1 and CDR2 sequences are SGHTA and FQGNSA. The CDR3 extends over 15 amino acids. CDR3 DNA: TGTGCCAGCAGCTTACAGTCGGGAAATAGATACGAGCAGTACTTC. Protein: CASSLQSGNRYEQYF.

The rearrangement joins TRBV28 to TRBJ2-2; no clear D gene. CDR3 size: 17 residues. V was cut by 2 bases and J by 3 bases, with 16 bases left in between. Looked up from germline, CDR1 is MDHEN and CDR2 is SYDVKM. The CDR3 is CASSLPGMGSDTGELFF. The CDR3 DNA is TGTGCCAGCAGTTTACCTGGAATGGGCTCCGACACCGGGGAGCTGTTTTTT.

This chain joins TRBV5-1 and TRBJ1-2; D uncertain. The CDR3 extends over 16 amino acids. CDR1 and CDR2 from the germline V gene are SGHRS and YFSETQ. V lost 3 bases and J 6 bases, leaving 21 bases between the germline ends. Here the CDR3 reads CASSSGLTPEVNGYTF. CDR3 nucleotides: TGCGCCAGCAGCTCTGGTCTTACCCCCGAGGTCAATGGCTACACCTTC.

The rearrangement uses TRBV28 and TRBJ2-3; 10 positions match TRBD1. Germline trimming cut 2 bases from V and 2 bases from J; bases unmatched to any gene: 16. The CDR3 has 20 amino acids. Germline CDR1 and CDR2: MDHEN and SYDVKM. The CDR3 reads CASSLGAPGQGYSSTDTQYF. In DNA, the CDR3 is TGTGCCAGCAGTTTAGGGGCCCCGGGACAGGGGTATTCCTCCACAGATACGCAGTATTTT.

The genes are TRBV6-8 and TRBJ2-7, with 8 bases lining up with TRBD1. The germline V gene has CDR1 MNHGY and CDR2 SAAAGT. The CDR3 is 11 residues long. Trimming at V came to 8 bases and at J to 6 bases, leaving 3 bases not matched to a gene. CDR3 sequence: CASSQGAEQYF. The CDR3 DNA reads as TGTGCCAGCTCCCAGGGGGCCGAGCAGTACTTC.